Sequencing of this TCR beta chain was carried out in a study of blood T cell repertoires in COVID-19. In germline, CDR1 is SGHDN, CDR2 FVKESK. CDR3 length equals 16 residues. The V gene end was trimmed by 0 bases and the J gene end by 3 bases; junction bases not matched to a gene: 6. Original analysis: Reference gene primers were amplified, and this amplification served to estimate nucleated cell counts. The table came from immunoSEQ multiplex PCR; TCRdb's copy has only in-frame clones and leaves some out. The V and J calls and clone size are taken from that table; D and trimming were inferred from the DNA. The sample has some 260,000 clones, approximately 90% seen once. This clone was seen only once. Participants, roughly 18 to 90 years old, spanned around 25 US areas. Membership in each cohort depended on participant-reported clinical history.

The rearrangement links TRBV14 to TRBJ2-7; 9 positions match TRBD2. The specimen sequenced was PBMCs or T cells enriched from blood (not recorded which). The sequence derives from a man between 35 and 55 years old who had recovered from COVID-19. CDR3: CASSQELAGSYYEQYF. The CDR3 DNA sequence: TGTGCCAGCAGCCAAGAGCTAGCGGGGTCTTACTACGAGCAGTACTTC.